A selection of T cell receptor beta chains follows, all from one sample in a study of T cell responses to AZD1222 COVID-19 vaccine. TCRdb's copy holds only in-frame clones and misses some; the assay was immunoSEQ multiplex PCR. The sample carries 120,000 to 150,000 clones, approximately 90% recorded once. The starting material was peripheral blood, obtained on day 0 of AZD1222 vaccination. Source of these receptors: an adult in good health. The CDR3 runs from the conserved cysteine through the conserved F or W. D genes are given only for firm matches. Clone size, where shown, is once, few, many, or a class for clones that have expanded.

abundance	d_gene	j_gene	v_gene	CDR3nt	CDR3aa
-	TRBD1	TRBJ1-1	TRBV6-2/TRBV6-3	TGTGCCAGCAGTTACGAAGGGGGCAACACTGAAGCTTTCTTT	CASSYEGGNTEAFF
-	-	TRBJ2-1	TRBV6-4	TGTGCCAGCCGCCCGGAGTCGTCCTACAATGAGCAGTTCTTC	CASRPESSYNEQFF
-	-	TRBJ2-7	TRBV24-1	TGTGCCACCAGTGATTGGGGGCCCTCCTACGAGCAGTACTTC	CATSDWGPSYEQYF
-	-	TRBJ1-1	TRBV7-9	TGTGCCAGCAGCGCACGGGGGACTGAAGCTTTCTTT	CASSARGTEAFF
-	-	TRBJ1-2	TRBV3-1/TRBV3-2	TGTGCCAGCAGCCAAGGGTTTGGCTACACCTTC	CASSQGFGYTF
-	TRBD1	TRBJ1-2	TRBV19	TGTGCCAGTAGTATGAGGACAGGGGTCTATGGCTACACCTTC	CASSMRTGVYGYTF
-	-	TRBJ1-5	TRBV7-6	TGTGCCAGCAGCTCAGGTTCAGGGGCTGAACAGCATTTT	CASSSGSGAEQHF
-	TRBD1	TRBJ2-5	TRBV30	TGTGCCTGGAGTGCAGACAGGGTACAAGAGACCCAGTACTTC	CAWSADRVQETQYF
-	TRBD1	TRBJ2-1	TRBV7-9	TGTGCCAGCAGCTTAGGATCGCCGGGACAGACCCGAGGGGGGTTCTTC	CASSLGSPGQTRGGFF
-	-	TRBJ2-2	TRBV7-9	TGTGCCAGCAGCTTAAGGACCTCGAACACCGGGGAGCTGTTTTTT	CASSLRTSNTGELFF
-	-	TRBJ2-1	TRBV11-2	TGTGCCAGCAGCTTGGTGGATGAGCAGTTCTTC	CASSLVDEQFF
-	TRBD1	TRBJ1-4	TRBV9	TGTGCCAGCAGCCCTCTTGTGGGACAGGGAAATGAAAAACTGTTTTTT	CASSPLVGQGNEKLFF
-	-	TRBJ1-5	TRBV5-1	TGCGCCAGCAGCTTGGGACCCTCTGGGGATAGCAATCAGCCCCAGCATTTT	CASSLGPSGDSNQPQHF
few	-	TRBJ1-4	TRBV7-2	TGTGCCAGCAAAGAGACGGGAGGGACAACTAATGAAAAACTGTTTTTT	CASKETGGTTNEKLFF
-	TRBD1	TRBJ1-2	TRBV15	TGTGCCACCAGCAGAGACCGGACAGGATCCTATGGCTACACCTTC	CATSRDRTGSYGYTF
-	TRBD1	TRBJ1-2	TRBV3-1/TRBV3-2	TGTGCCAGCAGCCAACCCACAGGGGTAGGGAATGGCTACACCTTC	CASSQPTGVGNGYTF
once	-	TRBJ2-7	TRBV4-3	TGCGCCAGCAGCCAAGATCGGCCCCCTCCCGGCGAGCAGTACTTC	CASSQDRPPPGEQYF
once	-	TRBJ1-2	TRBV19	TGTGCCAGTAGTTATGGTGGGTTTCCGGATGGCTACACCTTC	CASSYGGFPDGYTF
-	-	TRBJ2-1	TRBV6-5	TGTGCCAGCAGGATAGACTCAATACCCTACAATGAGCAGTTCTTC	CASRIDSIPYNEQFF
-	-	TRBJ2-7	TRBV24-1	TGTGCCACCAGTGATTTGGTTGCAGGGGAGAAATCCTACGAGCAGTACTTC	CATSDLVAGEKSYEQYF
-	TRBD1	TRBJ1-1	TRBV7-7	TGTGCCAGCGACAGGGACACGGATCAACTATTGAACACTGAAGCTTTCTTT	CASDRDTDQLLNTEAFF
-	-	TRBJ2-1	TRBV11-3	TGTGCCAGCAGCCTAGGGGGGGGCACCTTCGATGAGCAGTTCTTC	CASSLGGGTFDEQFF
-	TRBD1	TRBJ2-4	TRBV4-3	TGCGCCAGCAGCCAAGATTGGAGGACAGGAGTAGCCAAAAACATTCAGTACTTC	CASSQDWRTGVAKNIQYF
few	-	TRBJ2-2	TRBV12-3/TRBV12-4	TGTGCCAGCAGTTTAGCCCGCGGGGAGCTGTTTTTT	CASSLARGELFF
-	-	TRBJ1-5	TRBV2	TGTGCCAGCAGTTTGGACAGATACAATCAGCCCCAGCATTTT	CASSLDRYNQPQHF
-	-	TRBJ2-1	TRBV5-5	TGTGCCAGCAGCTACACCCCTGGGGGGAGTGTTAACAATGAGCAGTTCTTC	CASSYTPGGSVNNEQFF
-	-	TRBJ2-1	TRBV6-2/TRBV6-3	TGTGCCAGCAGTACGCCTGGGAGAGCGGGTTCTTACAATGAGCAGTTCTTC	CASSTPGRAGSYNEQFF
-	-	TRBJ2-7	TRBV30	TGTGCCTGGGCTCCCCCGCCACAAAGGCACGAGCAGTACTTC	CAWAPPPQRHEQYF
-	-	TRBJ2-3	TRBV29-1	TGCAGCATCAAGGAGGGTAAGGGGTCTTCTAGCACAGATACGCAGTATTTT	CSIKEGKGSSSTDTQYF
-	-	TRBJ1-3	TRBV4-2	TGTGCCAGCAGCCAAGATTCCGGAAACACCATATATTTT	CASSQDSGNTIYF
-	-	TRBJ1-3	TRBV29-1	TGCAGCGTTGGCCGGGGCACTGGAAACACCATATATTTT	CSVGRGTGNTIYF
-	TRBD2	TRBJ2-2	TRBV11-2	TGTGCCAGCAGCTTAGATCCTAGCGGGGTTCGAAACACCGGGGAGCTGTTTTTT	CASSLDPSGVRNTGELFF
-	TRBD2	TRBJ2-5	TRBV11-2	TGTGCCAGCAGCTTTGTAACTAGCGGGAGCCGAGGGTGGGAGACCCAGTACTTC	CASSFVTSGSRGWETQYF
-	-	TRBJ1-4	TRBV19	TGTGCCAGATTGGGAGGGGTCGGAGAAAAACTGTTTTTT	CARLGGVGEKLFF
-	-	TRBJ2-7	TRBV20-1	TGCAGTGCTAGTTGGGGGACGGGCGAGCAGTACTTC	CSASWGTGEQYF
-	TRBD1	TRBJ1-3	TRBV30	TGTGCCTGGGGGGCAGGGGGAAGCTCTGGAAACACCATATATTTT	CAWGAGGSSGNTIYF
-	-	TRBJ1-4	TRBV5-1	TGCGCCAGCAGCTCGGACGGGCCGGATGAAAAACTGTTTTTT	CASSSDGPDEKLFF
-	-	TRBJ2-3	TRBV11-3	TGTGCCAGCAGCTTAGGGCCGAGCACAGATACGCAGTATTTT	CASSLGPSTDTQYF
-	-	TRBJ2-5	TRBV27	TGTGCCAGCAGTTTTGGGGGATGGTATGCCGGAGAGACCCAGTACTTC	CASSFGGWYAGETQYF
once	-	TRBJ1-3	TRBV7-9	TGTGCCAGCAGCTTAGCGACAGGCCCTGGAAACACCATATATTTT	CASSLATGPGNTIYF
-	-	TRBJ1-1	TRBV12-5	TGTGCTAGTGGTTTGACTACGCGGGAAGCTTTCTTT	CASGLTTREAFF
-	-	TRBJ2-2	TRBV21-1	TGTGCCAGCAGCAACACCGGGGAGCTGTTTTTT	CASSNTGELFF
-	-	TRBJ1-6	TRBV2	TGTGCCAGCCAAGGTGACAGCTCCTATAATTCACCCCTCCACTTT	CASQGDSSYNSPLHF
-	-	TRBJ1-1	TRBV5-1	TGCGCCAGCAGGTTAGACTTGAACACTGAAGCTTTCTTT	CASRLDLNTEAFF
-	-	TRBJ1-4	TRBV15	TGTGCCACCAGCAGAGATCGTGATTCAGGGGCTAATGAAAAACTGTTTTTT	CATSRDRDSGANEKLFF
-	-	TRBJ1-5	TRBV25-1	TGTGCCAGCAGCGGAAGCGGCCAGGGGTCCAGGGAGCCCCAGCATTTT	CASSGSGQGSREPQHF
-	TRBD2	TRBJ2-4	TRBV20-1	TGCAGTGCTAGTTGGCGGGAGGGCACCGGGAGGGCCAAAAACATTCAGTACTTC	CSASWREGTGRAKNIQYF
-	-	TRBJ1-1	TRBV6-5	TGTGCCAGCAGGTACGGGGGGAGCGACACTGAAGCTTTCTTT	CASRYGGSDTEAFF
-	TRBD1	TRBJ2-7	TRBV5-1	TGCGCCAGCAGCCTGGGGGACAGTAGAAACGAGCAGTACTTC	CASSLGDSRNEQYF
-	-	TRBJ2-1	TRBV5-1	TGCGCCAGCAGCTTGAGGGTGTCGAGTTACAATGAGCAGTTCTTC	CASSLRVSSYNEQFF
-	TRBD2	TRBJ2-3	TRBV5-4	TGTGCCAGCAGCATATCAAGCGGGGGAACCACAGATACGCAGTATTTT	CASSISSGGTTDTQYF
-	-	TRBJ1-5	TRBV28	TGTGCCAGCAGAGGGATCAATCAGCCCCAGCATTTT	CASRGINQPQHF
-	TRBD1	TRBJ2-7	TRBV7-2	TGTGCCACCACTCGACAGGGCTCCTACGAGCAGTACTTC	CATTRQGSYEQYF
-	-	TRBJ2-2	TRBV6-5	TGTGCCAGCAGTCTCTCTCGGGGGTCCGGGGAGCTGTTTTTT	CASSLSRGSGELFF
-	TRBD1	TRBJ2-7	TRBV19	TGTGCCAGTAGCGGGACAGCCACCTCCTACGAGCAGTACTTC	CASSGTATSYEQYF
once	-	TRBJ2-1	TRBV5-8	TGTGCCAGCAGCTTGGGAGGGAGTCCCTACAATGAGCAGTTCTTC	CASSLGGSPYNEQFF
-	TRBD2	TRBJ2-1	TRBV24-1	TGTGCCACCAGTGATGAGCCGGGACTAGCGGGAGGAACCTACAATGAGCAGTTCTTC	CATSDEPGLAGGTYNEQFF
-	-	TRBJ1-6	TRBV12-5	TGTGCTAGTCTAAAAGGAAACGATAATTCACCCCTCCACTTT	CASLKGNDNSPLHF